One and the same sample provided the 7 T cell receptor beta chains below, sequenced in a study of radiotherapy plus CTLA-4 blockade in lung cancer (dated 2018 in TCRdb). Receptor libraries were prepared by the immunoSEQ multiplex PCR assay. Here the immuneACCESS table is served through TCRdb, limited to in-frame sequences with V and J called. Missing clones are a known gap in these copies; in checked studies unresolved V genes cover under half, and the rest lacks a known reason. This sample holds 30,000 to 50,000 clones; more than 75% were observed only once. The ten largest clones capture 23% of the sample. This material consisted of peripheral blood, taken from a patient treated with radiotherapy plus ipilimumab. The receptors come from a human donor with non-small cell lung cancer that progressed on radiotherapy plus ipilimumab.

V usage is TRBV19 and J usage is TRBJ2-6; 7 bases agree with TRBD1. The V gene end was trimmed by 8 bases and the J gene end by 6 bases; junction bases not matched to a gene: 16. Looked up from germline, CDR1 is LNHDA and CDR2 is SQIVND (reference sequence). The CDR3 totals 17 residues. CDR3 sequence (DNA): TGTGCCAGTTCAAGAACGGTACAGGGGCTCAAGGCCAACGTCCTGACTTTC. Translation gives CASSRTVQGLKANVLTF.

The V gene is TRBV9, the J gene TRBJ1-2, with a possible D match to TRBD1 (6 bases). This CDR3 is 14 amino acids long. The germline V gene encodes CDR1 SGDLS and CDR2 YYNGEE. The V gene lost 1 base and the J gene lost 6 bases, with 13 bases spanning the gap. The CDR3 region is CASSVSSTGDGYTF. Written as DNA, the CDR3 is TGTGCCAGCAGCGTATCCTCGACAGGAGATGGCTACACCTTC.

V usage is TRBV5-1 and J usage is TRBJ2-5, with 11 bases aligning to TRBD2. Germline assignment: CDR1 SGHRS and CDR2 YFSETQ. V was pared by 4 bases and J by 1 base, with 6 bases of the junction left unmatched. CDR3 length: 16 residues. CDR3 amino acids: CASSNTGTSGQETQYF. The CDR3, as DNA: TGCGCCAGCAGCAACACCGGGACTAGCGGCCAAGAGACCCAGTACTTC.

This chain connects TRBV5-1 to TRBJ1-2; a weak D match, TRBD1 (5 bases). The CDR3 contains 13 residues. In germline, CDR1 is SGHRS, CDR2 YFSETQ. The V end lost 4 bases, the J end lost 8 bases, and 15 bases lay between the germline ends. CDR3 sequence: CASSPQGKDGYTF. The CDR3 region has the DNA TGCGCCAGCAGCCCGCAGGGTAAAGACGGCTACACCTTC. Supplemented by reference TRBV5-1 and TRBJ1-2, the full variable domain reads KAGVTQTPRYLIKTRGQQVTLSCSPISGHRSVSWYQQTPGQGLQFLFEYFSETQRNKGNFPGRFSGRQFSNSRSEMNVSTLELGDSALYLCASSPQGKDGYTFGSGTRLTVV.

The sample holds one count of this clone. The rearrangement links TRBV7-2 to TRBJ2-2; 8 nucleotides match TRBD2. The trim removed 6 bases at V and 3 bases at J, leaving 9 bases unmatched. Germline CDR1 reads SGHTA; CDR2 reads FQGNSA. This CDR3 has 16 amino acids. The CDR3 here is CASRLWRGVDTGELFF. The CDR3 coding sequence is TGTGCCAGCAGGCTTTGGCGGGGGGTAGACACCGGGGAGCTGTTTTTT.

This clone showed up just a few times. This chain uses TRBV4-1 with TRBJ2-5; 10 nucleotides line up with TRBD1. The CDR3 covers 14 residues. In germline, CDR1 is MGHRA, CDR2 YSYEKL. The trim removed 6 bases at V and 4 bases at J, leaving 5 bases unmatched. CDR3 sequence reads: CASRRGQGRETQYF. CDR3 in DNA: TGCGCCAGCAGGAGGGGACAGGGGAGAGAGACCCAGTACTTC.

CDR3 residues: CASSPWAVYGYTF. In DNA form, the CDR3 reads TGTGCCAGCAGCCCGTGGGCAGTCTATGGCTACACCTTC. This sequence joins TRBV5-6 and TRBJ1-2; D gene uncertain. The CDR3 totals 13 residues. Germline V CDR1 and CDR2: SGHDT, YYEEEE. V was trimmed by 4 bases and J by 4 bases, leaving 11 bases between them.